What follows are 11 T cell receptor beta chains derived from one specimen sequenced in a study of blood T cells in healthy people across ages. Sample-barcoded 5' priming and a J-beta primer mix drove a second PCR of about 6 to 11 cycles. Via MiXCR, TCRdb re-called the 5' RACE reads, giving one row per CDR3 protein. The profile shows over 1.5 million distinct CDR3 sequences, 49% of them singletons. Sequencing was done on a sample of blood. The receptors here all came from a woman aged 40 to 49 in good health.

The CDR3, as DNA: TGCGCCAGCAGCCAATTCGGGGTACAAGAGACCCAGTACTTC. Encoded protein: CASSQFGVQETQYF. The rearrangement joins TRBV4-1 to TRBJ2-5, with a tentative D call TRBD2 (5 bases). The CDR3 spans 14 residues. With 2 bases removed from V and 2 bases from J, the gap between germline ends came to 9 bases. Germline CDR1 is MGHRA and CDR2 is YSYEKL.

This chain uses TRBV20-1 with TRBJ1-5; D ambiguous. The germline V gene has CDR1 DFQATT and CDR2 SNEGSKA (reference sequence). The V end was cut by 4 bases, the J end by 6 bases, with 16 bases between. CDR3 length: 14 amino acids. The CDR3 DNA is TGCAGTGCTACCTCAAGAGCTCCCAGTCAGCCCCAGCATTTT. Translating it yields CSATSRAPSQPQHF.

This clonotype came up a few times. The chain has TRBV20-1 and TRBJ1-5; TRBD1 matches at 8 bases. The ends lost 3 bases at V and 6 bases at J; junction bases unmatched: 10. CDR1 and CDR2 (germline): DFQATT, SNEGSKA (reference sequence). The CDR3 is 15 amino acids. The CDR3 bases are TGCAGTGCTAGGGGGAGCAGGGGGCAAGGTCAGCCCCAGCATTTT. This encodes CSARGSRGQGQPQHF.

This clonotype was counted a few times. The rearrangement links TRBV15 to TRBJ2-3; D not certain. The CDR3 sequence is 13 residues long. V lost 0 bases and J 9 bases, leaving 10 bases between the germline ends. Germline V lookup: CDR1 LNHNV, CDR2 YYDKDF (reference sequence). Here the CDR3 DNA reads TGTGCCACCAGCAGAGATAAAGGTGGGACGCAGTATTTT. Translated, it gives CATSRDKGGTQYF.

The chain joins TRBV20-1 to TRBJ1-1; 7 nucleotides match TRBD1. V was clipped by 6 bases and J by 3 bases; unmatched bases: 7. The germline CDR1 and CDR2 sequences are DFQATT and SNEGSKA (reference sequence). This CDR3 has 13 amino acids. The CDR3 DNA reads as TGCAGTGCCCCAAGCACAGGGGACACTGAAGCTTTCTTT. It is translated as CSAPSTGDTEAFF.

CDR3 residues: CSARKPAGYGYTF. CDR3 bases: TGCAGTGCTAGGAAGCCTGCGGGCTATGGCTACACCTTC. The chain couples TRBV20-1 to TRBJ1-2; D unclear. This CDR3 contains 13 residues. Germline CDR1 is DFQATT and CDR2 is SNEGSKA (reference sequence). Trimming stripped 3 bases from V and 4 bases from J, with 12 bases between.

This clonotype was observed a handful of times. The chain carries TRBV5-1 and TRBJ1-1, with D uncertain. V was shortened by 0 bases and J by 1 base, with 13 bases between the two germline ends. The V gene's germline CDR1 is SGHRS and CDR2 YFSETQ. This CDR3 region has 16 residues. In DNA form, the CDR3 reads TGCGCCAGCAGCTTGGCCCGATCTCGGGGGAACACTGAAGCTTTCTTT. Protein: CASSLARSRGNTEAFF.

As concerns this clonotype: An end of the junction differs from the germline gene, which may be a read error. This chain connects TRBV15 to TRBJ1-5, with D possibly being TRBD1 (6 bases). The CDR3 has 16 amino acids. CDR1 LNHNV and CDR2 YYDKDF come from the germline V gene (reference sequence). CDR3 sequence reads: CATSIPRGVGNRPQHF. DNA for the CDR3: TGTGCCACCAGCATTCCCAGGGGCGTCGGCAATCGGCCCCAGCATTTT.

The chain combines TRBV6-5 with TRBJ2-7; 9 bases align to TRBD1. Germline assignment: CDR1 MNHEY and CDR2 SVGAGI. The V gene end was trimmed by 5 bases and the J gene end by 4 bases; junction bases not matched to a gene: 9. This CDR3 region has 15 residues. CDR3 region: CASSRQTGGPYEQYF. The CDR3 DNA sequence: TGTGCCAGCAGTCGCCAGACAGGGGGTCCTTACGAGCAGTACTTC.

A remark on this clonotype: It may be a read error: a sequence one base away is much more abundant. The gene calls are TRBV24-1 and TRBJ2-7; no definite D call. The J call could be wrong; TRBJ2-5 is a better fit for the DNA end. This CDR3 contains 14 residues. The V gene's germline CDR1 is KGHDR and CDR2 SFDVKD. DNA for the CDR3: TGTGCCACCAGTGACGCAGGACGGAAAGAGACCCAGTACTTC. Protein product: CATSDAGRKETQYF.

V usage is TRBV9 and J usage is TRBJ2-3; a weak D match, TRBD2 (6 bases). Germline loops: CDR1 SGDLS, CDR2 YYNGEE. The V gene lost 2 bases and the J gene lost 1 base, with 11 bases spanning the gap. CDR3 length: 15 residues. CDR3 DNA sequence: TGTGCCAGCAGCGTCAGAGAGCGGGGCACAGATACGCAGTATTTT. It encodes CASSVRERGTDTQYF.